This T cell receptor (beta chain) was documented in a study of blood T cell repertoires in COVID-19. Study-wide context: Researchers got acute and convalescent COVID-19 samples from the United States, Italy and Spain. The cDNA or gDNA used as material had been derived from T cells, B-cell-depleted T cells, or PBMCs.

From germline, CDR1 is LGHDT and CDR2 YNNKEL (reference sequence). The CDR3 has 15 residues. Trimming at V came to 5 bases and at J to 1 base, leaving 3 bases not matched to a gene. Per the original methods: From reference gene primer amplification, estimates of nucleated cell counts were derived. Some clones are missing from TCRdb's copy, which holds only in-frame ones; the method was immunoSEQ multiplex PCR. V, J and clone size derive from that table, while D and trimming were established from the DNA sequence. The table includes 200,000 to 300,000 clones, 70% to 90% detected once. The chain has TRBV3-1 (or the pseudogene TRBV3-2) and TRBJ2-3; the match to TRBD2 covers 10 bases. The sequence was obtained from a woman in her sixties or seventies with active or convalescent COVID-19. The sequenced material came from peripheral blood. CDR3 protein: CASSEGLARTDTQYF. CDR3 sequence (DNA): TGTGCCAGCAGCGAGGGACTAGCGCGCACAGATACGCAGTATTTT.